Each of the 14 T cell receptor beta chains below was sequenced from the same sample in a study of cytomegalovirus exposure and HLA in healthy donors. This PCR relied on a set of 60 Vbeta primers and 13 Jbeta primers. TCRdb's table, derived via immunoSEQ multiplex PCR, lists solely in-frame clones and lacks some. This table has 110,000 or so clones, around 81% appearing once. The sample was PBMCs. The source of these receptors is a woman between 35 and 50 years old in good health and CMV-seronegative.

V and J are TRBV7-8 and TRBJ1-5; D may be TRBD1 (5 bases). CDR3 length: 17 residues. Per the germline V gene, CDR1 is SGHVS and CDR2 is FQNEAQ. Trimming pared 4 bases from V and 0 bases from J, leaving 16 bases between. The CDR3 nucleotides read TGTGCCAGCAGCTCTGGTGACAGAGCTACTAGCAATCAGCCCCAGCATTTT. This codes for CASSSGDRATSNQPQHF.

Comment on this clone: The CDR3 ends on some other residue instead of the conserved phenylalanine or tryptophan, so this is likely a read error. The V call is TRBV28, the J call TRBJ2-7, with TRBD2 matching over 7 bases. With V trimmed by 1 base and J by 5 bases, 11 bases remained unmatched. Germline lookup yields CDR1 MDHEN and CDR2 SYDVKM. This CDR3 has 16 residues. CDR3 bases: TGTGCCAGCAGTTTATTAAAGCCGGGGGGAACCCACGAGCAGTACCTC. This sequence encodes CASSLLKPGGTHEQYL.

The chain employs TRBV14 and TRBJ2-2; D call uncertain. Germline CDR1 is SGHDN and CDR2 is FVKESK. The V gene lost 0 bases and the J gene lost 0 bases, with 14 bases spanning the gap. The CDR3 is 18 amino acids. CDR3 loop: CASSQDGSAVPNTGELFF. The CDR3 bases are TGTGCCAGCAGCCAAGATGGATCGGCGGTCCCGAACACCGGGGAGCTGTTTTTT.

The V call is TRBV9, the J call TRBJ2-2, with TRBD2 matching over 11 bases. V trimming: 3 bases; J trimming: 5 bases; junction bases outside the gene matches: 12. Germline V CDR1 and CDR2: SGDLS, YYNGEE. The CDR3 runs 18 residues. The CDR3 bases are TGTGCCAGCAGCGAGACCCCGACTAGCGGGGACTTAACCGGGGAGCTGTTTTTT. This translates into CASSETPTSGDLTGELFF.

The V call is TRBV4-1, the J call TRBJ2-7, with 10 bases identical to TRBD2. Trimming cost V 4 bases and J 0 bases; bases outside gene matches: 15. Germline CDR1 and CDR2: MGHRA and YSYEKL. This CDR3 comprises 19 residues. CDR3 nucleotides: TGCGCCAGCAGCCTAATACAGGTGCGGAGCGGGGGGGCCTCCTACGAGCAGTACTTC. Amino acids: CASSLIQVRSGGASYEQYF.

The chain joins TRBV10-3 to TRBJ2-7; weak D call: TRBD2 (6 bases). Between the trimmed V and J ends, which lost 2 bases and 3 bases, there was a span of 8 bases. The CDR3 consists of 13 residues. Germline CDR1 reads ENHRY; CDR2 reads SYGVKD. CDR3 protein: CAISEAGNYEQYF. CDR3 DNA sequence: TGTGCCATCAGTGAGGCGGGGAACTACGAGCAGTACTTC.

This clone was counted once. In DNA form, the CDR3 reads TGTGCCAGCAGCTTAAGCCGCAGGGATGAGCAGTTCTTC. Its translation is CASSLSRRDEQFF. The chain is built from TRBV7-2 and TRBJ2-1; D might be TRBD1 (5 bases). CDR1 is SGHTA, CDR2 FQGNSA, per germline. The V end lost 2 bases, the J end lost 8 bases, and 10 bases lay between the germline ends. CDR3 length: 13 residues.

The chain combines TRBV27 with TRBJ1-1; 7 nucleotides match TRBD1. The V gene end was trimmed by 0 bases and the J gene end by 1 base; junction bases not matched to a gene: 2. Germline CDR1 reads MNHEY; CDR2 reads SMNVEV (reference sequence). The CDR3 has 15 amino acids. CDR3 coding DNA: TGTGCCAGCAGTTTATCGGGACAGCCGAACACTGAAGCTTTCTTT. This encodes CASSLSGQPNTEAFF.

This clone was found a few times. V and J are TRBV29-1 and TRBJ1-4; D call uncertain. The CDR3 has 12 amino acids. Per the germline V gene, CDR1 is SQVTM and CDR2 is ANQGSEA. V was cut by 4 bases and J by 4 bases, with 7 bases left in between. In DNA, the CDR3 is TGCAGCGTTGGAGTCCTTAATGAAAAACTGTTTTTT. Protein: CSVGVLNEKLFF.

About this clone itself: Its ends do not fully match the called genes, so a read error is possible. The chain recombines TRBV7-9 with TRBJ2-2; the match to TRBD2 covers 10 bases. There are 15 residues in the CDR3. Germline CDR1 SEHNR, CDR2 FQNEAQ (reference sequence). In DNA form, the CDR3 reads TGTTCCAGCAGCGGGGGGGACTCTAACACCGGGGAGCTGTTTTTT. Translating gives CSSSGGDSNTGELFF.

The genes are TRBV13 and TRBJ2-1, with D possibly matching TRBD2 (6 bases). This CDR3 spans 17 amino acids. Germline CDR1 reads PRHDT; CDR2 reads FYEKMQ (reference sequence). Trimming took off 1 base at V and 5 bases at J, with 18 bases between the two ends. The CDR3 loop reads CASSLDRRGLHHNEQFF. CDR3 coding DNA: TGTGCCAGCAGCTTAGACCGGAGGGGTCTCCACCACAATGAGCAGTTCTTC.

The chain recombines TRBV11-2 with TRBJ2-5, with D uncertain. Matching the DNA end better, TRBJ2-7 makes the J call doubtful. Looked up from germline, CDR1 is SGHAT and CDR2 is FQNNGV. There are 12 residues in the CDR3. In DNA, the CDR3 is TGTGCCAGCAGCCCTTCCCCCTACGAGCAGTACTTC. Protein: CASSPSPYEQYF.

V usage is TRBV6-1 and J usage is TRBJ2-3; 11 positions agree with TRBD2. The V gene's germline CDR1 is MNHNS and CDR2 SASEGT. The CDR3 covers 15 residues. V trimming: 4 bases; J trimming: 4 bases; junction bases outside the gene matches: 4. CDR3 amino acids: CASSGGTSGSDTQYF. DNA for the CDR3: TGTGCCAGCAGTGGAGGGACTAGCGGTTCAGATACGCAGTATTTT.

The chain joins TRBV18 to TRBJ1-2; the D is unclear. Germline V gives CDR1 KGHSH, CDR2 LQKENI. This CDR3 contains 16 residues. V shed 2 bases and J shed 4 bases, with 17 bases lying between them. The CDR3 region has the DNA TGTGCCAGCTCACCATCTACCCCCAGAGGCGCCTATGGCTACACCTTC. Translating it yields CASSPSTPRGAYGYTF.